This T cell receptor (beta chain) was found in a study of Graves' ophthalmopathy and Graves' hyperthyroidism. The CDR3 length is 15 residues. CDR1 and CDR2 (germline): SGHAT, FQNNGV. The ends lost 0 bases at V and 3 bases at J; junction bases unmatched: 4. Beta-chain TCR CDR3 regions were amplified from RNA transcripts. In the first round, RT-PCR was carried out with HTBI primers, and a multiplex PCR formed the second round. TCRdb called the multiplex PCR reads again in MiXCR, with one record for every CDR3 protein. This table holds roughly 400,000 distinct CDR3 sequences, about 15% found once. The receptor was derived from an adult woman with stable Graves' hyperthyroidism. Source material: peripheral blood. The chain carries TRBV11-2 and TRBJ2-7, with TRBD1 matching over 8 bases. The CDR3 sequence: CASSLETGVSYEQYF. CDR3 sequence (DNA): TGTGCCAGCAGCTTAGAGACAGGGGTGAGCTACGAGCAGTACTTC.